This TCR beta chain appears in the sequencing data of a study of T cells in localized non-small cell lung cancer (TCRdb year 2020). Describing the broader study: The study analyzed T cell repertoires of hundreds of early-stage NSCLC patients, comparing tumors and uninvolved tumor-adjacent lungs. A mean age of roughly 64 years was recorded for the NSCLC patients, of whom around 140 were male and over 100 were female. The cohort comprised some 240 treatment-naïve NSCLC patients with resected, localized lung tumors.

TCR beta CDR3 regions were sequenced from DNA using the immunoSEQ Assay. The authors' pipeline ran thus. T cell density was computed as TCR beta template counts normalized to usable DNA estimated by amplifying housekeeping genes. Richness was estimated with the preseqR package, extrapolating to 400,000 templates for PBMC samples and 120,000 templates for tissue samples. Clonality was defined by subtracting Pielou's evenness from one. Tissue-enriched TCRs were identified by differential abundance testing using productive amino-acid clonotypes, minimum total count 5 and alpha 0.1. The Jaccard Index and the Morisita Overlap Index were used to quantify repertoire overlap between compartments. GLIPH grouped TCR beta CDR3s together with public tetramer-defined viral CDR3s, and a viral motif had to include at least three viral sequences and also show V-gene enrichment. In its TCRdb copy, this immuneACCESS table keeps in-frame sequences only and misses some clones. Where compared with another copy, unresolved V genes explain less than half of these, and the others have no known cause. V, J and clone size are taken as reported in that table, and D and trimming were inferred from the DNA itself. The sample table lists approximately 14,000 clones, 89% of them with a count of one. Around 2.5% of the sample comes from the top ten.

For this clone: Which antigen it targets is not known. Per-nucleotide qualities are absent, and no much larger clonotype sits a single base away.

At diagnosis, tumor, uninvolved tumor-adjacent lung and peripheral blood were collected and then preserved as a mix of FFPE and fresh-frozen material. For TCR repertoire profiling, blood samples were analyzed as peripheral blood mononuclear cells. The paper's findings and limits, for the study overall: Because multi-region sequencing of the tumors was not done, intratumor heterogeneity could not be ruled out. Because the study design was exploratory, TCR variables were selected using unadjusted p-values without false-discovery rate correction. Uninvolved tumor-adjacent lung showed the highest T cell clonality, higher than tumor, which suggests more focused antigenic responses in the uninvolved tumor-adjacent lung. A median of approximately 55 of the top 100 tumor clones were detected in paired uninvolved adjacent lung, and 28 of these tumor clones were also found among the top 100 clones of the paired uninvolved adjacent lung. Higher blood T cell density associated with longer overall survival, while higher adjacent-lung clonality associated with shorter survival.

As encoded in the germline V gene (reference sequence), CDR1 is LNHNV while CDR2 is YYDKDF. V lost 5 bases and J lost 1 base; the stretch between them is 12 bases long. The CDR3 spans 15 residues, from the cysteine through the phenylalanine. Just the 45-base CDR3 DNA is kept, in frame starting at base 1. Here the sequenced sample was peripheral blood mononuclear cells, taken before any cancer treatment. The sequence came from a man between 40 and 70 years old with stage III lung adenocarcinoma. The chain was built from TRBV15 and TRBJ1-5; confidence is insufficient to name the D gene. The CDR3 sequence is CATSPSRGSNQPQHF. The DNA sequence is given as TGTGCCACCAGCCCCTCACGAGGAAGCAATCAGCCCCAGCATTTT.